What follows describes a single T cell receptor beta chain. As handled by the study authors: Amplification with reference gene primers provided the estimates of nucleated cell counts. TCRdb's table, derived via immunoSEQ multiplex PCR, lists solely in-frame clones and lacks some. V, J and clone size are those of that table, while D and trimming were read from the DNA. The table includes over 150,000 clones, almost 85% detected once. The entry originates in a study of blood T cell repertoires in COVID-19. Study-level information: COVID-19 samples collected from the United States, Italy and Spain covered acute and convalescent phases. PBMCs, B-cell-depleted T cells, or T cells provided the cDNA or gDNA that made up the material.

There are 14 residues in the CDR3. With 10 bases clipped from V and 4 bases from J, the junction kept 9 bases outside the gene matches. Per the germline V gene, CDR1 is MDHEN and CDR2 is SYDVKM. V is TRBV28 and J is TRBJ2-3; 9 bases are a match to TRBD2. Sequencing was done on a sample of peripheral blood. The source is a man between 18 and 29 years old with active or convalescent COVID-19. The CDR3 DNA sequence: TGTGCCACGGCGGTAGCGGGAGCGGCAGATACGCAGTATTTT. Translation: CATAVAGAADTQYF.